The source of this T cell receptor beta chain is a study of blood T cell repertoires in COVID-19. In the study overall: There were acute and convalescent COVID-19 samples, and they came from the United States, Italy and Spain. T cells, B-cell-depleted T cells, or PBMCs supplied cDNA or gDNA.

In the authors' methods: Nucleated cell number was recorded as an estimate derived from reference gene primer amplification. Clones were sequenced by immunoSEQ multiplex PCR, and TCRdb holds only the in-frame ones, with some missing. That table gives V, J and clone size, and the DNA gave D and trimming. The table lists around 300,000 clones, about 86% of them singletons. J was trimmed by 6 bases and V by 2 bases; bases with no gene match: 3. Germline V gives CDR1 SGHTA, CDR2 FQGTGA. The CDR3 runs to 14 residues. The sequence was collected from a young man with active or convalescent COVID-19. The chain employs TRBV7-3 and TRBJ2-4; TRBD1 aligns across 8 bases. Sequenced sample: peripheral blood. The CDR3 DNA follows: TGTGCCAGCAGCTTATCAGGGGGCGCAAACATTCAGTACTTC. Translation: CASSLSGGANIQYF. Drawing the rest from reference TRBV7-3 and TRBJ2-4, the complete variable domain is GAGVSQTPSNKVTEKGKYVELRCDPISGHTALYWYRQSLGQGPEFLIYFQGTGAADDSGLPNDRFFAVRPEGSVSTLKIQRTERGDSAVYLCASSLSGGANIQYFGAGTRLSVL.